This TCR beta chain was sequenced for a study of blood T cell repertoires in COVID-19. About the research overall: The samples span acute and convalescent COVID-19 from the United States, Italy and Spain. Nucleic acid was either cDNA or gDNA, and it came from T cells, B-cell-depleted T cells, or PBMCs.

Those enrolled in Seattle joined during active infection and were followed longitudinally afterward. In the original processing: Reference gene primer amplification gave estimated nucleated cell counts. Method: immunoSEQ multiplex PCR; TCRdb's copy keeps in-frame clones and lacks some. Clonal size and the V and J genes are those of that table, whereas D and trimming came from the DNA. The table has about 95,000 clones, approximately 80% seen once. The CDR3 length is 14 residues. V shed 5 bases and J shed 0 bases, with 8 bases lying between them. From germline, CDR1 is MDHEN and CDR2 SYDVKM. The chain has TRBV28 and TRBJ1-3, with D unclear. This sequence originates from an elderly man with COVID-19, enrolled during active disease. Sequenced input: peripheral blood. The CDR3 DNA reads as TGTGCCAGCAGTGTTACCTACTCTGGAAACACCATATATTTT. Its translation is CASSVTYSGNTIYF.